A selection of T cell receptor beta chains follows, all from one sample in a study of OX40 agonist ivuxolimab in advanced cancers. Method: immunoSEQ multiplex PCR; TCRdb's copy keeps in-frame clones and lacks some. The table records more than 100,000 clones, 93% of them present only once. The sample here was CD4+ or CD8+ T cells sorted from blood, taken in a trial of the OX40 agonist ivuxolimab. These receptors came from an adult with an advanced solid tumor such as melanoma, head and neck, liver or kidney cancer. CDR3s include the opening cysteine and the closing phenylalanine or tryptophan. D genes are given only for firm matches. The size of a clone is reported for some rows only, either as once, few or many, or as a class for expanded clones.

TRBJ1-5	NA	TRBV7-2	NA	TGTGCCAGCAGCTTACAGGGGAATCAGCCCCAGCATTTT	CASSLQGNQPQHF
TRBJ2-1	NA	TRBV19	NA	TGTGCCACAAGACAGGAACTCGACAATGAGCAGTTCTTC	CATRQELDNEQFF
TRBJ2-1	NA	TRBV6-1	NA	TGTGCCAGCATCGAGCCCGCCGCCAATGAGCAGTTCTTC	CASIEPAANEQFF
TRBJ2-2	NA	TRBV7-3	NA	TGTGCCAGCTCGGGACTTCACACCGGGGAGCTGTTTTTT	CASSGLHTGELFF
TRBJ2-7	TRBD1	TRBV4-2	NA	TGTGCCAGCAGCCAAGATCGGACAGGGGGAAGCTACGAGCAGTACTTC	CASSQDRTGGSYEQYF
TRBJ2-5	NA	TRBV6-6	NA	TGTGCCAGCAGTTACGGTTCAAAACGAGAAGAGACCCAGTACTTC	CASSYGSKREETQYF
TRBJ2-4	TRBD1	TRBV28	NA	TGTGCCAGCAGTAGCACCCGACAGGGACCCAAAAACATTCAGTACTTC	CASSSTRQGPKNIQYF
TRBJ1-2	NA	TRBV19	NA	TGTGCCAGTAGTATCCGCTATCTGACTAACTATGGCTACACCTTC	CASSIRYLTNYGYTF
TRBJ1-3	TRBD1	TRBV19	NA	TGTGCCAGTAGTCCCCCCATGGGACAGGCAAACTCTGGAAACACCATATATTTT	CASSPPMGQANSGNTIYF
TRBJ2-7	NA	TRBV7-9	NA	TGTGCCAGCAGCTTAGGACAGGTCTACGAGCAGTACTTC	CASSLGQVYEQYF
TRBJ1-1	NA	TRBV27	NA	TGTGCCAGCAGTTCCTGGGCGGGGAACACTGAAGCTTTCTTT	CASSSWAGNTEAFF
TRBJ2-4	NA	TRBV6-6	NA	TGTGCCAGCAGTTACATCGGCAGTTCCAAAAACATTCAGTACTTC	CASSYIGSSKNIQYF
TRBJ2-7	NA	TRBV5-1	NA	TGCGCCAGCAGTAGAGCCGGGACAAGCTCCTACGAGCAGTACTTC	CASSRAGTSSYEQYF
TRBJ2-2	NA	TRBV19	once	TGTGCCAGTAGTATGGCCGGTACCGGGGAGCTGTTTTTT	CASSMAGTGELFF
TRBJ2-3	NA	TRBV28	NA	TGTGCCAGCAGTTTCACAGGGTCCCGCACAGATACGCAGTATTTT	CASSFTGSRTDTQYF
TRBJ2-1	NA	TRBV28	NA	TGTGCCAGCAGCTTTACTAGCCCCCTTTACCATGAGCAGTTCTTC	CASSFTSPLYHEQFF
TRBJ2-7	NA	TRBV15	NA	TGTGCCACCAGCAGAGATGCTGAGGCGTACGAGCAGTACTTC	CATSRDAEAYEQYF
TRBJ1-1	NA	TRBV4-1	once	TGCGCCAGCAGCCAAGAACATCGGACTGACGAAAACACTGAAGCTTTCTTT	CASSQEHRTDENTEAFF
TRBJ2-7	NA	TRBV7-2	NA	TGTGCCAGCAGCCCGGCCCCCGCAGGGCGCGAGCAGTACTTC	CASSPAPAGREQYF
TRBJ2-2	NA	TRBV7-9	NA	TGTGCCAGCAGCTCAAAGGGGACCCCTCTTCCCACCGGGGAGCTGTTTTTT	CASSSKGTPLPTGELFF
TRBJ2-2	NA	TRBV9	NA	TGTGCCAGCAGCGCGGGACTCCTTAACACCGGGGAGCTGTTTTTT	CASSAGLLNTGELFF